Presented here are 10 T cell receptor beta chains from one specimen sequenced in a study of cytomegalovirus exposure and HLA in healthy donors. 60 Vbeta and 13 Jbeta primers were used in PCR. TCRdb's copy holds only in-frame clones and misses some; the assay was immunoSEQ multiplex PCR. The sample includes 160,000 or so clones, roughly 82% of them seen just once. The sample taken for sequencing was PBMCs. The receptors derive from a woman between 50 and 59 years old in good health and CMV-seropositive.

The rearrangement uses TRBV25-1 and TRBJ2-7; D is undetermined. CDR1 is MGHDK, CDR2 SYGVNS, per germline. The CDR3 runs to 13 residues. V was pared by 8 bases and J by 3 bases, with 14 bases between. The CDR3 region is CASSLGGRYEQYF. The DNA of the CDR3 is TGTGCCAGCTCACTCGGTGGGCGCTACGAGCAGTACTTC.

The CDR3 is CASSPPRGSANEKLFF. Here the CDR3 DNA reads TGTGCCAGCAGTCCCCCCAGGGGGTCAGCTAATGAAAAACTGTTTTTT. The V gene is TRBV6-6, the J gene TRBJ1-4; 7 nucleotides align to TRBD1. V gave up 5 bases and J gave up 3 bases; unmatched junction bases: 9. The germline gives CDR1 MNHNY, CDR2 SVGAGI (reference sequence). This CDR3 has 16 residues.

V gene TRBV2 combines with J gene TRBJ1-2; D remains ambiguous. Trimming took 2 bases from V and 2 from J, leaving 12 bases between them. From germline, CDR1 is SNHLY and CDR2 FYNNEI. This CDR3 contains 15 residues. In nucleotides, the CDR3 is TGTGCCAGCAGTGAAAACCCGACTGCCAACTATGGCTACACCTTC. This codes for CASSENPTANYGYTF.

V is TRBV6-6 and J is TRBJ2-1, with a possible D match to TRBD1 (5 bases). Germline V CDR1 and CDR2: MNHNY, SVGAGI (reference sequence). V gave up 2 bases and J gave up 5 bases, with 10 bases separating them. CDR3 size: 14 residues. As DNA, the CDR3 is TGTGCCAGCAGTTACCAGGGATTACACAATGAGCAGTTCTTC. Translation: CASSYQGLHNEQFF.

This clone was observed a single time. The genes are TRBV2 and TRBJ2-1; 11 positions agree with TRBD2. Germline CDR1 and CDR2: SNHLY and FYNNEI. The length of the CDR3 is 16 residues. V lost 5 bases to trimming and J lost 3 bases; unmatched junction nucleotides: 6. This chain's CDR3 is CASSQRLAGFYNEQFF. The CDR3 nucleotides read TGTGCCAGCAGTCAACGACTAGCGGGGTTCTACAATGAGCAGTTCTTC.

The genes are TRBV29-1 and TRBJ2-2; TRBD1 matches at 10 bases. Trimming at V came to 6 bases and at J to 5 bases, leaving 3 bases not matched to a gene. Looked up from germline, CDR1 is SQVTM and CDR2 is ANQGSEA. This CDR3 comprises 13 residues. The CDR3 reads CSVDRGRTGELFF. DNA for the CDR3: TGCAGCGTCGACAGGGGGCGAACCGGGGAGCTGTTTTTT.

The chain has TRBV29-1 and TRBJ2-2, with a tentative D call TRBD1 (5 bases). Between the trimmed V and J ends, which lost 6 bases and 6 bases, there was a span of 8 bases. The CDR3 is 11 amino acids. CDR1 is SQVTM and CDR2 is ANQGSEA in the germline V gene. CDR3 in DNA: TGCAGCGTGGCAGGGTCCGGGGAGCTGTTTTTT. It yields the protein CSVAGSGELFF.

For the CDR3, the DNA is TGTGCCAGCAACTCGAAACCATATAGCAATCAGCCCCAGCATTTT. Translated: CASNSKPYSNQPQHF. This chain joins TRBV6-5 and TRBJ1-5, with D unclear. There are 15 residues in the CDR3. In germline, CDR1 is MNHEY, CDR2 SVGAGI. Trimming cost V 7 bases and J 0 bases, with 13 bases left between them.

The V gene is TRBV19, the J gene TRBJ1-1; D not resolved. Germline V gives CDR1 LNHDA, CDR2 SQIVND (reference sequence). The germline V and J ends were trimmed by 3 bases and 3 bases, with 5 bases remaining between them. This CDR3 is built from 12 residues. The CDR3 nucleotides read TGTGCCAGTAGTATGTCCTACACTGAAGCTTTCTTT. Protein product: CASSMSYTEAFF.

V and J are TRBV25-1 and TRBJ1-3; possible D gene TRBD1, 5 bases. The CDR3 runs 14 residues. Germline values: CDR1 MGHDK, CDR2 SYGVNS. V lost 3 bases and J lost 5, with 11 bases in between. The CDR3 region is CASSEGGGRNTIYF. CDR3 coding DNA: TGTGCCAGCAGTGAGGGGGGTGGCCGAAACACCATATATTTT.